Following are 21 T cell receptor beta chains from one sample sequenced in a study of STAT3 mutations in large granular lymphocyte leukemia (dated by TCRdb to about 2019). General study outcomes and caveats: At least one immunodominant TCRbeta clonotype was present in every T-LGLL patient, and multiple immunodominant subclonotypes appeared in about half of the T-LGLL patients.

Libraries came from the immunoSEQ multiplex PCR assay. TCRdb carries this immuneACCESS record with in-frame sequences only. Its versions omit some clonotypes, under half of them owing to an unresolved V gene in the studies checked, with the rest unexplained. The sample contains 2,700 or so clones, approximately 30% of them found a single time. The ten largest clones represent approximately 57% of the sample. No antigen has been assigned to these receptors. The sample consisted of PBMCs. These TCRs come from a human donor with T large granular lymphocyte leukemia. Some clones in this sample may be carry-over from other donors' samples.

The chain joins TRBV30 to TRBJ1-2; possible D gene TRBD1, 6 bases. The CDR3 covers 15 residues. Germline values: CDR1 GTSNPN, CDR2 SVGIG (reference sequence). V was cut by 1 base and J by 4 bases, with 16 bases left in between. CDR3 protein: CAWSGLGQGSYGYTF. Written as DNA, the CDR3 is TGTGCCTGGAGTGGACTCGGGCAGGGGAGCTATGGCTACACCTTC.

The J gene is TRBJ1-2, the V gene TRBV5-1; the D gene is possibly TRBD1 (6 bases). The CDR3 length is 16 residues. V lost 4 bases to trimming and J lost 1 base, with 17 bases between them. Looked up from germline, CDR1 is SGHRS and CDR2 is YFSETQ. CDR3 nucleotide sequence: TGCGCCAGCAGCCCCACGGTATCCAGGGGTAACTATGGCTACACCTTC. Protein sequence: CASSPTVSRGNYGYTF. Full variable domain (outside the CDR3, taken from reference TRBV5-1 and TRBJ1-2): KAGVTQTPRYLIKTRGQQVTLSCSPISGHRSVSWYQQTPGQGLQFLFEYFSETQRNKGNFPGRFSGRQFSNSRSEMNVSTLELGDSALYLCASSPTVSRGNYGYTFGSGTRLTVV.

The chain joins TRBV20-1 to TRBJ2-1; no definite D call. The V gene lost 5 bases and the J gene lost 6 bases, with 5 bases spanning the gap. The CDR3 length is 10 residues. Germline CDR1 and CDR2: DFQATT and SNEGSKA (reference sequence). The CDR3 here is CSAGTNEQFF. The CDR3 DNA reads TGCAGTGCTGGTACCAATGAGCAGTTCTTC.

V and J are TRBV5-4 and TRBJ1-2, with D maybe TRBD1 (5 bases). Trimming shortened V by 0 bases and J by 6 bases, and 18 bases separated the two germline ends. Germline CDR1 SGHNT, CDR2 YYREEE (reference sequence). The CDR3 covers 16 residues. The CDR3 loop is CASSLAIGAGKDGYTF. The CDR3 DNA reads as TGTGCCAGCAGCTTGGCTATTGGAGCAGGGAAGGATGGCTACACCTTC.

V usage is TRBV18 and J usage is TRBJ1-5, with D perhaps matching TRBD1 (6 bases). This CDR3 contains 16 residues. The V gene's germline CDR1 is KGHSH and CDR2 LQKENI. Trimming removed 2 bases at V and 6 bases at J, with 17 bases between. CDR3 protein: CASSPDSWGAAQPQHF. CDR3 nucleotides: TGTGCCAGCTCACCAGATAGTTGGGGGGCGGCTCAGCCCCAGCATTTT. Using reference TRBV18 and TRBJ1-5 for the parts outside the CDR3, the full variable domain is NAGVMQNPRHLVRRRGQEARLRCSPMKGHSHVYWYRQLPEEGLKFMVYLQKENIIDESGMPKERFSAEFPKEGPSILRIQQVVRGDSAAYFCASSPDSWGAAQPQHFGDGTRLSIL.

The chain links TRBV29-1 to TRBJ2-1; 11 nucleotides agree with TRBD2. CDR1 is SQVTM, CDR2 ANQGSEA, per germline. V was pared by 6 bases and J by 0 bases, with 1 base of the junction left unmatched. The CDR3 runs to 14 residues. CDR3 nucleotides: TGCAGCGTGGGGACTAGCGGCTCCTACAATGAGCAGTTCTTC. This encodes CSVGTSGSYNEQFF.

This clone was found a few times. This chain joins TRBV7-9 and TRBJ1-2; D is unclear. The V end was cut by 6 bases, the J end by 4 bases, with 6 bases between. Germline CDR1 is SEHNR and CDR2 is FQNEAQ (reference sequence). This CDR3 has 11 residues. The CDR3 sequence: CASRGAYGYTF. CDR3 sequence (DNA): TGTGCCAGCAGGGGAGCCTATGGCTACACCTTC.

The J gene is TRBJ2-5, the V gene TRBV27; perhaps TRBD2 as D (6 bases). CDR3 length: 14 residues. Trimming left V 4 bases short and J 4 bases short, with 13 bases between. Germline V CDR1 and CDR2: MNHEY, SMNVEV (reference sequence). CDR3 nucleotides: TGTGCCAGCAGTTATGGGCCAGCGGGAGAGACCCAGTACTTC. Translating gives CASSYGPAGETQYF.

This sequence joins TRBV7-9 and TRBJ2-7; the match to TRBD1 covers 8 bases. CDR1 is SEHNR, CDR2 FQNEAQ, per germline (reference sequence). V lost 0 bases and J lost 3; bases outside the gene matches: 4. The CDR3 covers 15 residues. The CDR3 sequence: CASSLARTGIYEQYF. In DNA form, the CDR3 reads TGTGCCAGCAGCTTAGCGAGGACAGGGATCTACGAGCAGTACTTC.

This clone came up a few times. V is TRBV19 and J is TRBJ2-7; 12 bases match TRBD2. The V gene's germline CDR1 is LNHDA and CDR2 SQIVND (reference sequence). The V and J ends lost 4 bases and 6 bases, in that order; junction bases with no gene match: 4. The CDR3 covers 14 residues. CDR3 sequence: CASSTLAGGGEQYF. The DNA for the CDR3 is TGTGCCAGTAGTACACTAGCGGGAGGTGGCGAGCAGTACTTC.

The chain uses TRBV30 and TRBJ1-5, with 7 bases matching TRBD1. CDR1 and CDR2 from the germline V gene are GTSNPN and SVGIG (reference sequence). The CDR3 totals 16 residues. V lost 3 bases to trimming and J lost 2 bases; unmatched junction nucleotides: 10. The CDR3 spells CAWSLSGTVGNQPQHF. The CDR3 nucleotides are TGTGCCTGGAGCTTATCCGGGACAGTCGGCAATCAGCCCCAGCATTTT.

By its share, this clone is large (0.1 to 1%). This chain uses TRBV28 with TRBJ2-7, with 7 bases lining up with TRBD2. The CDR3 runs to 14 residues. From germline, CDR1 is MDHEN and CDR2 SYDVKM. The V and J ends lost 6 bases and 3 bases, in that order; junction bases with no gene match: 8. The CDR3 bases are TGTGCCAGCAGGTTAGCGGGTATGAGCTACGAGCAGTACTTC. Its protein product is CASRLAGMSYEQYF.

This clone appeared a few times. The chain links TRBV9 to TRBJ2-7; the D gene could be TRBD1 or TRBD2 (6 bases each). The CDR3 loop spans 14 amino acids. Trimming shortened V by 6 bases and J by 7 bases, and 20 bases separated the two germline ends. The germline V gene has CDR1 SGDLS and CDR2 YYNGEE. The CDR3 spells CASNEGEARLEQYF. In nucleotides, the CDR3 is TGTGCCAGCAACGAGGGGGAGGCTCGTCTAGAGCAGTACTTC.

This clone was observed a few times. This chain connects TRBV4-3 to TRBJ2-7; TRBD1 matches at 8 bases. CDR3 length: 14 amino acids. Germline CDR1 reads LGHNA; CDR2 reads YSLEER. Trimming cost V 1 base and J 4 bases; bases outside gene matches: 3. The CDR3 reads CASSQGQGSYEQYF. As DNA, the CDR3 is TGCGCCAGCAGCCAAGGACAGGGGAGTTACGAGCAGTACTTC.

The V and J genes are TRBV30 and TRBJ2-2, with TRBD2 matching over 8 bases. The V and J ends lost 0 bases and 2 bases, in that order; junction bases with no gene match: 8. CDR1 and CDR2 from the germline V gene are GTSNPN and SVGIG (reference sequence). This CDR3 spans 17 amino acids. CDR3 amino acids: CAWSVYGRASNTGELFF. For the CDR3, the DNA is TGTGCCTGGAGTGTTTACGGGAGGGCTAGTAACACCGGGGAGCTGTTTTTT.

This clone was found a few times. The rearrangement joins TRBV5-1 to TRBJ1-6; TRBD1 matches at 7 bases. V was clipped by 4 bases and J by 7 bases; unmatched bases: 5. Per germline, CDR1 SGHRS and CDR2 YFSETQ. The CDR3 is 14 amino acids. The CDR3 nucleotides read TGCGCCAGCAGCCACGGGACAGACAATTCACCCCTCCACTTT. Encoded protein: CASSHGTDNSPLHF.

This chain connects TRBV28 to TRBJ2-7; a possible D gene is TRBD1 (6 bases). The V gene's germline CDR1 is MDHEN and CDR2 SYDVKM. V lost 5 bases to trimming and J lost 3 bases, with 8 bases between them. CDR3 length equals 12 residues. The chain's CDR3 is CASSLDSYEQYF. CDR3 DNA sequence: TGTGCCAGCAGTCTGGACAGCTACGAGCAGTACTTC.

This rearrangement joins TRBV18 to TRBJ2-3, with unresolved D. The V end was cut by 3 bases, the J end by 0 bases, with 7 bases between. The CDR3 extends over 14 amino acids. CDR1 is KGHSH, CDR2 LQKENI, per germline. This CDR3 is CASSPYVSTDTQYF. As DNA, the CDR3 is TGTGCCAGCTCACCGTACGTGAGCACAGATACGCAGTATTTT.

In this sample, this clone turned up a few times. One end of the junction varies from germline; a read error may be responsible. The J gene is TRBJ1-1, the V gene TRBV19, with a possible D match to TRBD1 (6 bases). This CDR3 has 12 amino acids. Germline CDR1 reads LNHDA; CDR2 reads SQIVND (reference sequence). The CDR3 here is CASSTGGHAEGF. The CDR3 DNA reads as TGTGCCAGTAGTACTGGGGGCCATGCAGAGGGGTTT.

This rearrangement joins TRBV7-7 to TRBJ2-5; 7 bases are a match to TRBD2. The CDR3 is 15 amino acids. Germline values: CDR1 SSHAT, CDR2 FNYEAQ (reference sequence). J gave up 5 bases and V 5 bases, and 11 bases lay outside the gene matches. CDR3 bases: TGTGCCAGCAGCCCAACCCCAGCGGGGAAGGAGACCCAGTACTTC. It is translated as CASSPTPAGKETQYF.

The chain uses TRBV7-9 and TRBJ1-2; 12 bases fit TRBD1. The CDR3 runs to 17 residues. Trimming took 5 bases from V and 3 from J; bases not matched to a gene: 10. CDR1 and CDR2 (germline): SEHNR, FQNEAQ (reference sequence). The CDR3 nucleotides read TGTGCCAGCAGCCCGACCGGGACAGGGGGCGCCTACTATGGCTACACCTTC. Translation: CASSPTGTGGAYYGYTF.